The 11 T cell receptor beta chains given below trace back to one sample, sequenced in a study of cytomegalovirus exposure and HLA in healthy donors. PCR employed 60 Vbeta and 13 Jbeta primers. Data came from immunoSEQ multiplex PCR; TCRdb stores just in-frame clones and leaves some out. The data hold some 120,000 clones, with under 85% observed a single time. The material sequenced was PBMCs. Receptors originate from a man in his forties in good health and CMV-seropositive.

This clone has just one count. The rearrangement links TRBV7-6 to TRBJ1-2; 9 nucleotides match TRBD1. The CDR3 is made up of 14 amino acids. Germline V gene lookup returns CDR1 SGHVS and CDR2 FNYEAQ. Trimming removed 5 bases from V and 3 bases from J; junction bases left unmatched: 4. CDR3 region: CASSPDRGDYGYTF. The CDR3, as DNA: TGTGCCAGCAGCCCTGACAGGGGGGACTATGGCTACACCTTC. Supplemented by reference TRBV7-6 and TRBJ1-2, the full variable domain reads GAGVSQSPRYKVTKRGQDVALRCDPISGHVSLYWYRQALGQGPEFLTYFNYEAQQDKSGLPNDRFSAERPEGSISTLTIQRTEQRDSAMYRCASSPDRGDYGYTFGSGTRLTVV.

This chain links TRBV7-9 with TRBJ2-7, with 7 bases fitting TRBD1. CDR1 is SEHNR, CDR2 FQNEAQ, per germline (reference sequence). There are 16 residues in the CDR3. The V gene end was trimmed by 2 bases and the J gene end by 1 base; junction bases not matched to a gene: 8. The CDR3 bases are TGTGCCAGCAGCTTACACTTGGGACAGAGATCCTACGAGCAGTACTTC. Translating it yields CASSLHLGQRSYEQYF.

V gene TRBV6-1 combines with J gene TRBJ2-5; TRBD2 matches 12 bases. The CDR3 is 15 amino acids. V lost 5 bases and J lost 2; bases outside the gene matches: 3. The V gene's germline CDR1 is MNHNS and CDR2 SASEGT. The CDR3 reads CASSKLAGGQETQYF. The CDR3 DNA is TGTGCCAGCAGTAAGCTAGCGGGGGGGCAAGAGACCCAGTACTTC.

CDR3 region: CASSLSTANEKLFF. In DNA, the CDR3 is TGTGCCAGCAGCTTATCGACAGCAAATGAAAAACTGTTTTTT. The rearrangement joins TRBV7-2 to TRBJ1-4; D perhaps matches TRBD1 (5 bases). This CDR3 has 14 amino acids. The germline gives CDR1 SGHTA, CDR2 FQGNSA. Trimming pared 2 bases from V and 5 bases from J, leaving 9 bases between.

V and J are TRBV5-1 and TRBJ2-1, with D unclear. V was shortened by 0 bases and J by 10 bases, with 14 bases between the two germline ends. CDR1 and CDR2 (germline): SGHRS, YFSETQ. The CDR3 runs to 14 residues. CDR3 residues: CASSLALARSEQFF. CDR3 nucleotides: TGCGCCAGCAGCTTGGCCCTGGCTAGGAGCGAGCAGTTCTTC.

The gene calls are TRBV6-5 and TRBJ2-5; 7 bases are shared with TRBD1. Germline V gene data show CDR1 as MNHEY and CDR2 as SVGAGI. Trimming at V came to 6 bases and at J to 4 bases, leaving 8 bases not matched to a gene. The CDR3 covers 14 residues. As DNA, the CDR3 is TGTGCCAGCAGCTTCGACAGGGACCTAGAGACCCAGTACTTC. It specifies CASSFDRDLETQYF.

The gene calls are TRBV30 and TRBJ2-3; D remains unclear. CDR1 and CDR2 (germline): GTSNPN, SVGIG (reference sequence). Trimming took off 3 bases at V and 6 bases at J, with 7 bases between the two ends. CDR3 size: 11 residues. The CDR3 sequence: CAWSPRDTQYF. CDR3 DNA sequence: TGTGCCTGGAGCCCTAGGGATACGCAGTATTTT.

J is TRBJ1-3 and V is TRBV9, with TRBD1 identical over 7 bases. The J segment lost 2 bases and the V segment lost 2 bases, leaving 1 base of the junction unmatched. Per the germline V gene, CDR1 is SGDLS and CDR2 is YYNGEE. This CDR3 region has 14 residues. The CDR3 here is CASSVTGTGNTIYF. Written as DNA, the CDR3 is TGTGCCAGCAGCGTGACAGGGACTGGAAACACCATATATTTT.

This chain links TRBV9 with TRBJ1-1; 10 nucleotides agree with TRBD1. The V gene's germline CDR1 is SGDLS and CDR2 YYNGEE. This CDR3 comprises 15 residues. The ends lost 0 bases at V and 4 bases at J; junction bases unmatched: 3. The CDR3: CASSVGQGASTEAFF. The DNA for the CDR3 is TGTGCCAGCAGCGTAGGACAGGGGGCCAGCACTGAAGCTTTCTTT.

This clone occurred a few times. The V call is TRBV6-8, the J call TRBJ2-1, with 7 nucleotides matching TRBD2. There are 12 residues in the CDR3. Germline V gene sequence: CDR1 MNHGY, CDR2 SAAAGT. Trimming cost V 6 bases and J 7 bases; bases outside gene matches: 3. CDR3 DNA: TGTGCCAGCAGCTACGGGGGGAATGAGCAGTTCTTC. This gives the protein CASSYGGNEQFF.

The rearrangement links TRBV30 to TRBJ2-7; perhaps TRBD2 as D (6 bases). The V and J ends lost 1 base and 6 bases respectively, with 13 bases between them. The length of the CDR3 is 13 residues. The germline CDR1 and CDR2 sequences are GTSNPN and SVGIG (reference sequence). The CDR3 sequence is CAWSAQEGFEQYF. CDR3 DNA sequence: TGTGCCTGGAGTGCCCAGGAGGGGTTCGAGCAGTACTTC.